This section outlines one T cell receptor (beta chain) sequence together with its context. Antigen unknown. CDR3 length: 17 residues. V gave up 2 bases and J gave up 3 bases; unmatched junction bases: 4. This sample is drawn from a study of cytomegalovirus exposure and HLA in healthy donors. Study-level findings and limits: Later examination showed HLA-associated TCR beta chains had greater clonal expansion than equally common others. Upon later analysis, TCR association rates were observed to vary by HLA locus, being highest for DRB1 and lowest for HLA-C. TCR beta V- and J-gene trimming was later associated with a missense DCLRE1C variant.

PCR was performed using 60 Vbeta and 13 Jbeta primers. TCRdb's table, derived via immunoSEQ multiplex PCR, lists solely in-frame clones and lacks some. The data hold roughly 120,000 clones, with around 81% observed a single time. This sequence was found in a young woman in good health and CMV-seronegative. The specimen was PBMCs. J is TRBJ2-1 and V is TRBV23-1, with TRBD2 matching over 13 bases. TRBV23-1 is reported as an ORF; its role is uncertain. CDR3 protein: CASSQKGTSGDYNEQFF. Written as DNA, the CDR3 is TGCGCCAGCAGTCAAAAAGGGACTAGCGGGGACTACAATGAGCAGTTCTTC.